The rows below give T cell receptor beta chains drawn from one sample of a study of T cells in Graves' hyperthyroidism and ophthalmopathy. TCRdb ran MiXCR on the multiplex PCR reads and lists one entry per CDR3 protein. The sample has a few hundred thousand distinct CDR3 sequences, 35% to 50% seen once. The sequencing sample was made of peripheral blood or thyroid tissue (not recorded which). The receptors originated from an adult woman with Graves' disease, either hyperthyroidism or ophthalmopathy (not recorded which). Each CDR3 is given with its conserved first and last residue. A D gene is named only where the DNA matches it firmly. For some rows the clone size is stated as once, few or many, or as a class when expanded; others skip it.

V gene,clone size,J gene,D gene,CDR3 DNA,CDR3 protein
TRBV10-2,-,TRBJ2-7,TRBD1,TGCGCCAGCAGTGAATCCCAGGGGGCTCTCCCCTACGAGCAGTACTTC,CASSESQGALPYEQYF
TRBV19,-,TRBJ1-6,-,TGTGCCAGTGATGACGGCTCCTATAATTCACCCCTCCACTTT,CASDDGSYNSPLHF
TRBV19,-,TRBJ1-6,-,TGTGCCAGTAGTACGGACAGCTCCTATAATTCACCCCTCCACTTT,CASSTDSSYNSPLHF
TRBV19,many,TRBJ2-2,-,TGTGCCAGTAGTTTTCATGCCGGGGAGCTGTTTTTT,CASSFHAGELFF
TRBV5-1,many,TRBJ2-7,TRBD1,TGCGCCAGCAGCTATACGGGACAGGGCTACGAGCAGTACTTC,CASSYTGQGYEQYF
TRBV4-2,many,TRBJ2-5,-,TGTGCCAGCAGCCTCGGGATAAACTATGGACAAGAGACCCAGTACTTC,CASSLGINYGQETQYF
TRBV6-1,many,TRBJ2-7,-,TGTGCCAGCAGTCTGGGACGTATAACCTACGAGCAGTACTTC,CASSLGRITYEQYF
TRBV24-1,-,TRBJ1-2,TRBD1,TGTGCCAGCAGGTTCGGACCCAGGGGGCTCGGCTATGGCTACACCTTC,CASRFGPRGLGYGYTF
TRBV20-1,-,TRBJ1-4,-,TGCAGTGCCGCGGGGGGAAAACTGTTTTTT,CSAAGGKLFF
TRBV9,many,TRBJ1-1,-,TGTGCCAGCAGCGGACCCCTCGACAGGAACACTGAAGCTTTCTTT,CASSGPLDRNTEAFF
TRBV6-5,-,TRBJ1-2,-,TGTGCCAGCAGTTACTCCCCAGGCGACTATGGCTACACCTTC,CASSYSPGDYGYTF
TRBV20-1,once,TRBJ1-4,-,TGCAGTGCTAGAGACCCCACGAGAGGGGGTGAAAAACTGTTTTTT,CSARDPTRGGEKLFF
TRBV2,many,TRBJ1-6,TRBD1,TGTGCCAGCAGTGAAAGGGGACAGGGATATTCACCCCTCCACTTT,CASSERGQGYSPLHF
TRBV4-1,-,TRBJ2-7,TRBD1,TGCGCCAGCAGCTGGGACAGGAGATTCCCGAAAAAGACCTACGAGCAGTACTTC,CASSWDRRFPKKTYEQYF
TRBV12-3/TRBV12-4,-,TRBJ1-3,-,TGTGCCAGCAGTTTGAACCCTGGAAACACCATATATTTT,CASSLNPGNTIYF
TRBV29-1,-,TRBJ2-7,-,TGCAGCGTTGAAGGGGGTAAGTGGATCTACGAGCAGTACTTC,CSVEGGKWIYEQYF
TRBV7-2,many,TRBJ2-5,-,TGTGCCAGCAGCTTCCTTACCCCGGGGTCAGGAGGAGAGACCCAGTACTTC,CASSFLTPGSGGETQYF
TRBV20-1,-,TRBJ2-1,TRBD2,TGCAGTGCTAGAGTGCGGGAGGGGTATTACAATGAGCAGTTCTTC,CSARVREGYYNEQFF
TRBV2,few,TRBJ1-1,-,TGTGCCAGCACCCGAAGTACACCGAACACTGAAGCTTTCTTT,CASTRSTPNTEAFF
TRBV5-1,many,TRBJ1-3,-,TGCGCCAGCAGCTTGGATGTCCCTGGAAACACCATATATTTT,CASSLDVPGNTIYF
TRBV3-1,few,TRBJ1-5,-,TGTGCCAGCAGCCATACCCGGGCAGGAGACAATCAGCCCCAGCATTTT,CASSHTRAGDNQPQHF
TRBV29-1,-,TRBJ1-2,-,TGCAGCGTTTTAGGGAATGGCTACACCTTC,CSVLGNGYTF
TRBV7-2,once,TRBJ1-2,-,TGTGCCAGCAGCTTTACTAGCGGGGGCTACACCTTC,CASSFTSGGYTF
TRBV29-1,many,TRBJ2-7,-,TGCAGCGTTGAAGAGAACTCCTACGAGCAGTACTTC,CSVEENSYEQYF
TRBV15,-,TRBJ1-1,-,TGTGCCACCAGCAAAGGGTTGGCCACTGAAGCTTTCTTT,CATSKGLATEAFF
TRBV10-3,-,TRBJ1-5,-,TGTGCCATCAGTGAGTCTGTCGGCCGTAGCAATCAGCCCCAGCATTTT,CAISESVGRSNQPQHF
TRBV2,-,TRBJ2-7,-,TGTGCCAGCACAAATCCACGCACCTACGAGCAGTACTTC,CASTNPRTYEQYF
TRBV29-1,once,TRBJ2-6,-,TGCAGCGTTGCACACACGAACACCGGGGCCAACGTCCTGACTTTC,CSVAHTNTGANVLTF
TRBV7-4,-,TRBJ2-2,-,TGTGCCAGCAGTTACTCGCCGACAGGGAGGCACACCGGGGAGCTGTTTTTT,CASSYSPTGRHTGELFF
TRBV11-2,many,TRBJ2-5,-,TGTGCCAGCAGCTCCTACGAAGGAGAGACCCAGTACTTC,CASSSYEGETQYF
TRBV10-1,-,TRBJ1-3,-,TGCGCCACCCAGCGGGACACCATATATTTT,CATQRDTIYF
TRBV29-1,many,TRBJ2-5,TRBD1,TGCAGCGTTGAGGACAGGGGGCGGGAGACCCAGTACTTC,CSVEDRGRETQYF
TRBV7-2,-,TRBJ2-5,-,TGTGCCAGCAGCAAGGACCAGACCCAGTACTTC,CASSKDQTQYF
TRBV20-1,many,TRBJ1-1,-,TGCAGTGCTAGAGATTGGTCCACTGAAGCTTTCTTT,CSARDWSTEAFF
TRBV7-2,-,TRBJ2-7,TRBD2,TGTGCCAGCAGCTTAGTTACTAGCGCGTACGAGCAGTACTTC,CASSLVTSAYEQYF
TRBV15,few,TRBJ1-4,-,TGTGCCACCAGCAAGCAGAGATATAATGAAAAACTGTTTTTT,CATSKQRYNEKLFF
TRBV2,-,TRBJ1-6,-,TGTGCCAGCAGGGACAGTGCCCACTATAATTCACCCCTCCACTTT,CASRDSAHYNSPLHF
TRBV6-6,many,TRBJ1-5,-,TGTGCCAGCAGTCATAACTTCAGGGATCAGCCCCAGCATTTT,CASSHNFRDQPQHF
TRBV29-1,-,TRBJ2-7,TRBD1,TGCAGCCACGGGACAGGGAAAAACGAGCAGTACTTC,CSHGTGKNEQYF
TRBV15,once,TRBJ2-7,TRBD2,TGTGCCACCAGCAGCCAGGAAGGACTAGCGGCCCCCTACGAGCAGTACTTC,CATSSQEGLAAPYEQYF